The 10 T cell receptor beta chains below all came from one sample that was sequenced in a study of T cells in women clearing cervical HPV infection (dated by TCRdb to the late 2010s). The library was built by means of the immunoSEQ multiplex PCR assay. Sourced from immuneACCESS, this table was stored by TCRdb with only in-frame sequences that have V and J called. A share of the clones is absent; for the studies checked, an unresolved V gene accounts for under half, and the remainder has no known explanation. The table for this sample shows tens of thousands of clones. The ten biggest clones cover approximately 6.8% of the sample. Input material: blood buffy coat. The receptors come from a woman aged 18-69 years with a cervical HPV16 infection that either progressed to CIN3+ or cleared (not recorded which).

Concerning this clone: Read coverage stops 3 residues before the CDR3 terminus; the germline J gene supplies the remainder. The chain carries TRBV18 and TRBJ2-4, with 9 bases matching TRBD1. CDR3 size: 13 residues. Germline CDR1 reads KGHSH; CDR2 reads LQKENI. The CDR3 loop is CASSPGTGFGQYF. The sequenced CDR3 bases are TGTGCCAGCTCTCCCGGGACAGGGTTTGGT.

For this clone: The CDR3 extends 3 residues past the end of the read, so its final part is completed from the germline J gene. The chain couples TRBV29-1 to TRBJ2-6; TRBD2 might be the D (5 bases). Germline-derived CDR1 and CDR2 are SQVTM and ANQGSEA. Between the trimmed V and J ends, which lost 3 bases and 0 bases, there was a span of 12 bases. The CDR3 has 16 residues. The sequenced part of the CDR3 DNA is TGCAGCGTTGATCGGGGTGGGCGCTCTGGGGCCAACGTC. This translates into CSVDRGGRSGANV. The entire CDR3 sequence reads CSVDRGGRSGANVLTF.

Remarks on this clone: The CDR3 end falls 3 residues outside the read, so it is completed with the germline J gene. The chain joins TRBV20-1 to TRBJ2-7; 7 bases align to TRBD2. Trimming at V came to 6 bases and at J to 5 bases, leaving 13 bases not matched to a gene. Germline lookup yields CDR1 DFQATT and CDR2 SNEGSKA (reference sequence). CDR3 length: 14 residues. CDR3 protein: CSADMGGVFNEQYF. The CDR3 bases that were read are TGCAGTGCGGATATGGGGGGGGTGTTTAACGAG.

About this clone itself: The CDR3 end lies 3 residues beyond the end of the read and is filled in from the germline J gene. This rearrangement joins TRBV6-1 to TRBJ2-3; 7 bases fit TRBD1. The germline CDR1 and CDR2 sequences are MNHNS and SASEGT. CDR3 length equals 17 residues. CDR3 DNA (partial): TGTGCCAGCAGTGAAATGGTAGGGGGCTTGAGCAATCAGCCG. Translating gives CASSEMVGGLSNQP. The entire CDR3 protein reads CASSEMVGGLSNQPQYF.

As concerns this clone: The sequence runs out 3 residues before the end of the CDR3; the remainder is reconstructed from the germline J gene. This chain links TRBV20-1 with TRBJ2-7; TRBD2 agrees at 11 bases. Looked up from germline, CDR1 is DFQATT and CDR2 is SNEGSKA (reference sequence). V lost 6 bases to trimming and J lost 1 base; unmatched junction nucleotides: 2. The CDR3 is 13 amino acids. The CDR3 loop is CSARTSGSYEQYF. The covered CDR3 bases are TGCAGTGCCCGGACTAGCGGGTCCTACGAG.

On this clone itself: The read halts 3 residues ahead of the CDR3 end, with the missing end drawn from the germline J gene. This sequence joins TRBV11-2 and TRBJ1-6; perhaps TRBD1 as D (5 bases). The germline CDR1 and CDR2 sequences are SGHAT and FQNNGV. V shed 2 bases and J shed 8 bases, with 13 bases lying between them. This CDR3 is 15 amino acids long. This CDR3 reads CASSLTGRLDSPLHF. CDR3 DNA, as far as it was read: TGTGCCAGCAGCTTAACAGGACGGCTGGATTCACCC. Complete variable domain (other parts from reference TRBV11-2 and TRBJ1-6): EAGVAQSPRYKIIEKRQSVAFWCNPISGHATLYWYQQILGQGPKLLIQFQNNGVVDDSQLPKDRFSAERLKGVDSTLKIQPAKLEDSAVYLCASSLTGRLDSPLHFGNGTRLTVT.

Turning to this clone: The observed sequence ends 3 residues before the CDR3 terminus, with the missing tail filled in from the germline J gene. This chain links TRBV29-1 with TRBJ1-5, with TRBD1 matching 7 bases. With V trimmed by 4 bases and J by 3 bases, 3 bases remained unmatched. CDR1 and CDR2 from the germline V gene are SQVTM and ANQGSEA. The CDR3 covers 13 residues. CDR3 sequence: CSVGQGINQPQHF. The CDR3 DNA, read in part, is TGCAGCGTTGGACAGGGAATCAATCAGCCC.

Turning to this clone: The read falls 3 residues short of the CDR3 end, and the missing part is taken from the germline J gene. The gene calls are TRBV5-4 and TRBJ1-1; D not resolved. Trimming shortened V by 1 base and J by 4 bases, and 8 bases separated the two germline ends. CDR1 is SGHNT and CDR2 is YYREEE in the germline V gene (reference sequence). This CDR3 spans 13 amino acids. CDR3 bases read: TGTGCCAGCAGCTTGAAAGGCGGCACTGAA. This translates into CASSLKGGTE. The entire CDR3 sequence reads CASSLKGGTEAFF.

Worth noting for this clone: Read data end 3 residues before the CDR3 end; the end is taken from the germline J gene. The chain carries TRBV12-3 or TRBV12-4 and TRBJ1-2; 10 nucleotides agree with TRBD1. The CDR3 loop spans 15 amino acids. The CDR3 bases that were read are TGTGCCAGCAGAACTAACCGGGACAGGGGACGCGGC. This translates into CASRTNRDRGRG. The entire CDR3 protein reads CASRTNRDRGRGYTF.

A remark on this clone: From the germline J gene comes the end of the CDR3, since the read stops 3 residues before it. This chain uses TRBV20-1 with TRBJ2-3; 8 nucleotides line up with TRBD2. This CDR3 has 16 amino acids. V trimming: 0 bases; J trimming: 0 bases; junction bases outside the gene matches: 5. Germline-derived CDR1 and CDR2 are DFQATT and SNEGSKA (reference sequence). The part of the CDR3 DNA that was read is TGCAGTGCTAGAGAATTCGGGGGGGTCAGCACAGATACG. It translates to CSAREFGGVSTDT. The full CDR3 reads CSAREFGGVSTDTQYF.